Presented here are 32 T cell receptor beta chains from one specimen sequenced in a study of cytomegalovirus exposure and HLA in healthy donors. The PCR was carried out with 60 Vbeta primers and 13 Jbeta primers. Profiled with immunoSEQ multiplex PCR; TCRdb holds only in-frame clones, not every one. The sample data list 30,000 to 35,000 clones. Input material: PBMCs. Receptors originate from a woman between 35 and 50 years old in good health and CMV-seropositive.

Here the CDR3 DNA reads TGTGCCAGCAGGATAGCGGGTCTCACAGATACGCAGTATTTT. Its protein product is CASRIAGLTDTQYF. This chain uses TRBV7-9 with TRBJ2-3, with 7 bases lining up with TRBD2. The germline CDR1 and CDR2 sequences are SEHNR and FQNEAQ (reference sequence). The CDR3 consists of 14 residues. V gave up 6 bases and J gave up 2 bases; unmatched junction bases: 5.

Here the CDR3 DNA reads TGCGCCAGCAGCCCACTCGGACAGGGGGCACTAGGCTATGGCTACACCTTC. Its translation: CASSPLGQGALGYGYTF. The chain carries TRBV4-1 and TRBJ1-2, with 11 positions matching TRBD1. V dropped 4 bases and J dropped 4; count of bases not matched to a gene: 11. Germline loops: CDR1 MGHRA, CDR2 YSYEKL. The CDR3 is 17 residues long.

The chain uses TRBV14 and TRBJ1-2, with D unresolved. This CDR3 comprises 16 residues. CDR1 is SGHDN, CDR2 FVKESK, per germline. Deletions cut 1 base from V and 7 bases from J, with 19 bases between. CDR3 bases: TGTGCCAGCAGCCAAGTCCCTATAGGTGGTTCAGGTGGCTACACCTTC. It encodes CASSQVPIGGSGGYTF.

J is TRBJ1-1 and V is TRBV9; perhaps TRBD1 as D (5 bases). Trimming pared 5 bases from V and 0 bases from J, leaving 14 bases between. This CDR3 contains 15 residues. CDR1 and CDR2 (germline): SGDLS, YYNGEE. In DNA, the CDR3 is TGTGCCAGCAGAGCTGAATCAGGGATGAACACTGAAGCTTTCTTT. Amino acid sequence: CASRAESGMNTEAFF.

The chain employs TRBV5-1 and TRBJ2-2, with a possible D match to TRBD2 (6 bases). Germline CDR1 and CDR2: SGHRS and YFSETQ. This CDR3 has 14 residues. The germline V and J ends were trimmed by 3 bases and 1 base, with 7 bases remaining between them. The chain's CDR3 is CASSSTRNTGELFF. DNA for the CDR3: TGCGCCAGCAGCTCGACTAGGAACACCGGGGAGCTGTTTTTT. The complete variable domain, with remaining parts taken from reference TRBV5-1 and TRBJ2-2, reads KAGVTQTPRYLIKTRGQQVTLSCSPISGHRSVSWYQQTPGQGLQFLFEYFSETQRNKGNFPGRFSGRQFSNSRSEMNVSTLELGDSALYLCASSSTRNTGELFFGEGSRLTVL.

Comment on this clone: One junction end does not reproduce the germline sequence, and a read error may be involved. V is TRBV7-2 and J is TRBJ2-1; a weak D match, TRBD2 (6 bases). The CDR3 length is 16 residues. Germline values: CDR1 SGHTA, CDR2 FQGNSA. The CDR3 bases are TGTGCCAGCAGTTACTCTAGCGTCGTCTCCGACAATGAGCAGTTCTTC. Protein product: CASSYSSVVSDNEQFF.

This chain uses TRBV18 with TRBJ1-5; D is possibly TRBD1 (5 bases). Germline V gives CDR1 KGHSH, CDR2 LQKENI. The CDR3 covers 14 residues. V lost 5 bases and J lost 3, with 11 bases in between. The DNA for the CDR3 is TGTGCCAGCTCATGGTTAGGGGACAATCAGCCCCAGCATTTT. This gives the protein CASSWLGDNQPQHF.

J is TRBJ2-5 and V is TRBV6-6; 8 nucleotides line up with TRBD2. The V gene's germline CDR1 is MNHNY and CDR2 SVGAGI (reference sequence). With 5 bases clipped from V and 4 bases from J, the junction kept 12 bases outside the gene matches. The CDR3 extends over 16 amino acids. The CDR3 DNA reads TGTGCCAGCAGTAAGCAGCGGGAGCCCACTCCAGAGACCCAGTACTTC. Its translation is CASSKQREPTPETQYF.

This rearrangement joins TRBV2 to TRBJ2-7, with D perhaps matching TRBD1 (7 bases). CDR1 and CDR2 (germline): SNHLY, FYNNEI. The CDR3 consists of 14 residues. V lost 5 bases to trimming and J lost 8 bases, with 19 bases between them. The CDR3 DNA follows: TGTGCCAGCAGTTCCCAGGGGGGCGCTGAAAAGCAGTACTTC. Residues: CASSSQGGAEKQYF.

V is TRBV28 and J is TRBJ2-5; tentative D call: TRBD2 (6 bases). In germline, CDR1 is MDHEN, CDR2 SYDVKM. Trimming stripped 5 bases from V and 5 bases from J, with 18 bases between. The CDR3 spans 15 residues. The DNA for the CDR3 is TGTGCCAGCAGTACTCAGAACTGGGCGGGGGAGACCCAGTACTTC. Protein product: CASSTQNWAGETQYF.

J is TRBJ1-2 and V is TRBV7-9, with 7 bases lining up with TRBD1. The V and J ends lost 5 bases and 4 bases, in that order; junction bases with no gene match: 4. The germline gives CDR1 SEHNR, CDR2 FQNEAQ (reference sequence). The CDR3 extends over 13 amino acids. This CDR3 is CASSVGQSYGYTF. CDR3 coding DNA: TGTGCCAGCAGCGTGGGACAGAGCTATGGCTACACCTTC.

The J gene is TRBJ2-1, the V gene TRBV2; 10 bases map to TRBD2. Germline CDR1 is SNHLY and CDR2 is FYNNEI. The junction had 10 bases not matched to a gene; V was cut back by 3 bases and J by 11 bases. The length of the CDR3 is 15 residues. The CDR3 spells CASSELTSGEVKQFF. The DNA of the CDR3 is TGTGCCAGCAGTGAGTTAACTAGCGGGGAGGTGAAGCAGTTCTTC.

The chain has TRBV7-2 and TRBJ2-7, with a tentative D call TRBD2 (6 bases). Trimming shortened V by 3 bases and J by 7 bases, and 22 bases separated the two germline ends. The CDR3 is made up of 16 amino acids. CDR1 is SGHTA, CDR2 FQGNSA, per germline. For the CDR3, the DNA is TGTGCCAGCAGCTTCGGTGTCGGGGGAGGCGCGGGGGAGCAGTACTTC. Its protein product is CASSFGVGGGAGEQYF.

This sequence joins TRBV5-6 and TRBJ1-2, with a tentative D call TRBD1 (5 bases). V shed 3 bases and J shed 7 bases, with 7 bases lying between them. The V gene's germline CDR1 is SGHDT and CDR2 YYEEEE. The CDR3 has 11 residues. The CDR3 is CASSSGGGYTF. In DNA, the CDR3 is TGTGCCAGCAGCTCCGGGGGTGGCTACACCTTC.

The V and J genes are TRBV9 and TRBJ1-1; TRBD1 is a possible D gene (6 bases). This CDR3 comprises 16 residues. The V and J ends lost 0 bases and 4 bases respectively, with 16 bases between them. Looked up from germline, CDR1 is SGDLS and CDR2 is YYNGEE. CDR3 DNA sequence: TGTGCCAGCAGCGTAGGGGCGGGGGGGCTCAGCACTGAAGCTTTCTTT. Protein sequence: CASSVGAGGLSTEAFF.

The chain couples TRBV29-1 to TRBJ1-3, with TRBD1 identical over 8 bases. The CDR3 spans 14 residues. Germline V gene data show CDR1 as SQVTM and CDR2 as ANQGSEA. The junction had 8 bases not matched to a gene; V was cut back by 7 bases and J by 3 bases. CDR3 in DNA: TGCAGCGCCAGAGACAGGGGAGGTGGAAACACCATATATTTT. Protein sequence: CSARDRGGGNTIYF.

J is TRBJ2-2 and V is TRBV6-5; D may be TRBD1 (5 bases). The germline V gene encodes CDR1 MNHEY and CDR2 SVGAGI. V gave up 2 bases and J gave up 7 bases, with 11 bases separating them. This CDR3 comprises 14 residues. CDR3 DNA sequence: TGTGCCAGCAGTTACGGGGCTCCTGACGGGGAGCTGTTTTTT. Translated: CASSYGAPDGELFF.

The CDR3 DNA sequence: TGTGCCAGCACCATGACAGGGGGCGGGTATGGCTACACCTTC. Protein sequence: CASTMTGGGYGYTF. This chain joins TRBV6-1 and TRBJ1-2; 10 positions match TRBD1. J was trimmed by 5 bases and V by 7 bases; bases with no gene match: 7. Germline assignment: CDR1 MNHNS and CDR2 SASEGT. CDR3 length: 14 residues.

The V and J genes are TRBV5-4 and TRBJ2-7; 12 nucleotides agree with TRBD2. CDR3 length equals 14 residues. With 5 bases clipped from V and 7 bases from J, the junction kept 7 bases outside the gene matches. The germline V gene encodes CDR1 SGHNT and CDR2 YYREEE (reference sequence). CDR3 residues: CASSLAGGPREQYF. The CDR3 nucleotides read TGTGCCAGCAGTCTAGCGGGAGGGCCACGGGAGCAGTACTTC.

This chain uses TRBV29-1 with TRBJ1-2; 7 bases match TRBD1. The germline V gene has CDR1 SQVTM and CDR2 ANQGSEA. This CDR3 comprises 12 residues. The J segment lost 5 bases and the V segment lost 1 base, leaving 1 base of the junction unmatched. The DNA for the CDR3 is TGCAGCGTTGAAGGCAGGGGGTATGGCTACACCTTC. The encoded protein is CSVEGRGYGYTF.

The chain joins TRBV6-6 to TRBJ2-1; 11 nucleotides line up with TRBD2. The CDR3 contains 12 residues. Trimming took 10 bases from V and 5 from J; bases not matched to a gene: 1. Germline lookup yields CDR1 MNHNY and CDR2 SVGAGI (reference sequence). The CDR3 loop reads CATGLADNEQFF. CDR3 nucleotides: TGTGCCACGGGACTAGCGGACAATGAGCAGTTCTTC.

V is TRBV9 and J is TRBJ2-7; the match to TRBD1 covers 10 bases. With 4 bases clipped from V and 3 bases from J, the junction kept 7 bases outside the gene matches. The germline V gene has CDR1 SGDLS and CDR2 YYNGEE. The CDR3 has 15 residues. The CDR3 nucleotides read TGTGCCAGCAGCCGGGACAGGGGATTACTCTACGAGCAGTACTTC. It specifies CASSRDRGLLYEQYF.

CDR3 protein: CASSLEGRALNTEAFF. The DNA of the CDR3 is TGTGCCAGCAGCTTAGAGGGCAGGGCCCTAAACACTGAAGCTTTCTTT. The chain employs TRBV7-9 and TRBJ1-1, with TRBD1 as a possible D gene (5 bases). V lost 1 base, J lost 2 bases, and 14 bases lay in between. Germline V lookup: CDR1 SEHNR, CDR2 FQNEAQ (reference sequence). The CDR3 length is 16 residues.

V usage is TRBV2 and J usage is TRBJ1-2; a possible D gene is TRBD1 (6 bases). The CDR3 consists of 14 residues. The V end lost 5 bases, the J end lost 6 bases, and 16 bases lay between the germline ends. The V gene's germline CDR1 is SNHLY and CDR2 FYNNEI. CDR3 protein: CASSWPEGGNGYTF. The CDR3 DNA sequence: TGTGCCAGCAGTTGGCCCGAGGGGGGGAATGGCTACACCTTC.

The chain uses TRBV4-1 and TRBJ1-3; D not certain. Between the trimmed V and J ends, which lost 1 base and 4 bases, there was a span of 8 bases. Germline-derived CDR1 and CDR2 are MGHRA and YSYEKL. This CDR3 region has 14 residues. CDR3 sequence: CASSQAGLGNTIYF. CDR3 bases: TGCGCCAGCAGCCAAGCAGGATTGGGAAACACCATATATTTT.

CDR3 residues: CASSFFSGYNEQFF. The CDR3 DNA is TGTGCCAGCAGCTTCTTTAGCGGATACAATGAGCAGTTCTTC. The chain carries TRBV5-5 and TRBJ2-1, with D perhaps TRBD2 (6 bases). The CDR3 totals 14 residues. Germline V gives CDR1 SGHKS, CDR2 YYEKEE (reference sequence). V was trimmed by 2 bases and J by 4 bases, leaving 10 bases between them.

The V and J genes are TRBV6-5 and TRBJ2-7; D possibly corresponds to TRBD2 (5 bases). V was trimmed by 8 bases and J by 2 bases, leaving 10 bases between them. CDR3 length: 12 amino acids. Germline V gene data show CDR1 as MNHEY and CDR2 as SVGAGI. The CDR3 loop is CASRGSTYEQYF. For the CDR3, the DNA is TGTGCCAGCCGGGGAAGTACCTACGAGCAGTACTTC.

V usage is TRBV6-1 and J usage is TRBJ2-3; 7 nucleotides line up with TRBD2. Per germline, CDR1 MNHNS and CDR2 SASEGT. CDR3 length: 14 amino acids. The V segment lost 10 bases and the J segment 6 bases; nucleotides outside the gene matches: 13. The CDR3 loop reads CATAPGGLLDTQYF. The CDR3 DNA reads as TGTGCCACCGCACCCGGGGGGTTGTTGGATACGCAGTATTTT.

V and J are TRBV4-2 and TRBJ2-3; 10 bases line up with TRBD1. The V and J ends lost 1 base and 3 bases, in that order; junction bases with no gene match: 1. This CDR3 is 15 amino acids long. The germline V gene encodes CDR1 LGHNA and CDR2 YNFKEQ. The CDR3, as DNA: TGTGCCAGCAGCCAAGGGACAGGGGGGACAGATACGCAGTATTTT. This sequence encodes CASSQGTGGTDTQYF.

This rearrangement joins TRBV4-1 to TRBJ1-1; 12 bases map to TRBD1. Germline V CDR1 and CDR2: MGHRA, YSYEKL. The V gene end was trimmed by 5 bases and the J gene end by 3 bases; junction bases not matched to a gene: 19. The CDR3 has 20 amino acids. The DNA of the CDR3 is TGCGCCAGCAGCATACCGGGACAGGGGGCCCGGTTGAGTCGAGACACTGAAGCTTTCTTT. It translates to CASSIPGQGARLSRDTEAFF.

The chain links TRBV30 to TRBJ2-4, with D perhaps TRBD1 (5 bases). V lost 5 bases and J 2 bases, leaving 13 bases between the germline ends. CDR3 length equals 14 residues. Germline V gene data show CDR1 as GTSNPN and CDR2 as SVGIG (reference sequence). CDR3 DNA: TGTGCCTGGGGGGCTGGATCGACCAAAAACATTCAGTACTTC. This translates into CAWGAGSTKNIQYF.

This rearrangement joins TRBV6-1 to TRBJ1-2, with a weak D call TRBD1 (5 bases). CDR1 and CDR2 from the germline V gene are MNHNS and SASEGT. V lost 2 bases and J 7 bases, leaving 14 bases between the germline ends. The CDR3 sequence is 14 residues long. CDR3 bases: TGTGCCAGCAGTGAACTTAATACAGGCGCTGGCTACACCTTC. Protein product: CASSELNTGAGYTF.